What follows is one T cell receptor beta chain and its context. Its binding antigen is unknown. Base qualities are missing; no much larger clone stands one base away. TCRbeta CDR3 regions were amplified from genomic DNA by means of the immunoSEQ Assay, a bias-controlled multiplex PCR. The authors' pipeline ran thus. The number of nucleated cells in each sample was estimated from the amplification of reference gene primers within the assay. To quantify the absolute abundance of each unique TCRbeta CDR3 rearrangement, sequence reads were collapsed and filtered. For each sample, productive Simpson clonality was calculated as the square root of Simpson's diversity index over productive rearrangements. What TCRdb holds here is the immuneACCESS table cut down to in-frame rearrangements. Part of the clones is not present; checked against another copy, under half of the missing clones reflect an unresolved V gene, and the others are unexplained. That table supplies the V and J calls and clone size; D and trimming were determined from the DNA. The sample contains about 220,000 clones, 80% to 90% of them found a single time. Jointly, the top ten make up about 9.7% of the sample.

From V the trimming removes 6 bases and from J it removes 3 bases, while the gene matches leave 7 bases of the junction unaccounted for. CDR1 and CDR2 (MDHEN, SYDVKM) derive from the germline V gene. Taken from cysteine to phenylalanine, the CDR3 has 15 residues. Kept here is only the CDR3 DNA, which spans 45 bases and is read in frame from base 1. This entry is derived from a study of blood T cell repertoires in COVID-19 (TCRdb year 2020). About the study as a whole: Collaborator samples came from the United States, Italy and Spain and covered acute and convalescent phases of COVID-19. The material from the prospective study consisted of cDNA or gDNA derived from T cells, B-cell-depleted T cells, or PBMCs. The dataset comprised deeply sampled blood TCRbeta repertoires from subjects exposed to, actively infected with, or recovered from COVID-19. The repertoires were released in a freely available public database meant as a resource for research on the immune response to SARS-CoV-2. Samples came from the ongoing ImmuneRACE study (first 160 participants) plus 1,254 subjects from 6 global collaborators. Sample metadata almost always included a de-identified subject ID, COVID-19 status, age in years and sex. Where available, HLA class I and class II types were obtained from metadata supplied by the sample provider rather than from assay-based typing.

The paper as a whole reports these results and caveats: The quantity of clinical and demographic metadata differed by source and by participant and was supplied without curation.

Whole blood was collected in K2EDTA tubes by collaborating institutions according to the institutions' own protocols. Collaborator samples were shipped for TCRbeta analysis as frozen whole blood, isolated PBMCs, or DNA extracted from either sample type. The sequence was obtained from a man aged 50-60 years with active or convalescent COVID-19. The specimen was peripheral blood. In this chain, TRBV28 is recombined with TRBJ1-3, with 8 junctional bases fitting TRBD1. The CDR3 reads CASRTGAWDGNTIYF. In nucleotide form, the sequence is TGTGCCAGCAGGACAGGGGCCTGGGATGGAAACACCATATATTTT.